The text below deals with one TCR beta chain. The table came from immunoSEQ multiplex PCR; TCRdb's copy has only in-frame clones and leaves some out. This sample has some 340,000 clones, with 85% found just once. The data belong to a study of Ad26.COV2.S vaccination and SARS-CoV-2 variants. Treatment noted: about 20 received Ad26.COV2.S at low or high dose, single or two shots; several received placebo; per-sample allocation not given. The study sampled participants on day 63 after the first vaccine or placebo injection. Material: peripheral blood, obtained in a trial of Ad26.COV2.S vaccine versus placebo. The receptor was isolated from a person aged 18-60 years who received the Ad26.COV2.S COVID-19 vaccine or a placebo.

The CDR3 loop reads CASRGDADTQYF. For the CDR3, the DNA is TGTGCCAGCAGGGGGGATGCAGATACGCAGTATTTT. The chain combines TRBV11-3 with TRBJ2-3; D is possibly TRBD1 or TRBD2 (5 bases each). This CDR3 contains 12 residues. Trimming shortened V by 6 bases and J by 4 bases, and 8 bases separated the two germline ends. The germline V gene encodes CDR1 SGHNT and CDR2 YENEEA.